The clone carrying this TCR beta chain is a singleton in its sample. Antigen: not known. The method was immunoSEQ multiplex PCR; TCRdb's version includes in-frame clones alone and lacks a portion of them. The top ten clones hold approximately 1.5% of a sample with 95,000 to 100,000 clones, roughly 82% of them seen once. This sample was taken from a study of graft-versus-host responses after intestinal transplantation. Study-wide findings and caveats: The recipient marrow held GvH clones, and some of them showed up first in ileum or blood.

This CDR3 has 14 amino acids. Trimming removed 5 bases at V and 0 bases at J, with 8 bases between. Germline CDR1 reads MDHEN; CDR2 reads SYDVKM. The chain carries TRBV28 and TRBJ1-5, with D perhaps matching TRBD1 (6 bases). This TCR was recovered from a human patient who received an intestinal transplant, so some T cells may come from the graft donor. Sequenced material: PBMCs, taken 255 days after intestinal transplant. This chain's CDR3 is CASSPTGSNQPQHF. Written as DNA, the CDR3 is TGTGCCAGCAGTCCGACAGGTAGCAATCAGCCCCAGCATTTT.